This TCR beta chain stems from a study of blood T cell repertoires in COVID-19. Study in general: Whether acute or convalescent, the COVID-19 samples came from the United States, Italy and Spain. Nucleic acid was either cDNA or gDNA, and it came from T cells, B-cell-depleted T cells, or PBMCs.

Trimming cost V 7 bases and J 2 bases, with 14 bases left between them. Germline CDR1 is MNHEY and CDR2 is SVGAGI. The CDR3 contains 14 residues. In the original workflow: Estimated nucleated cell counts came from reference gene primer amplification. Here immunoSEQ multiplex PCR was the method, and the copy in TCRdb shows in-frame clones only, minus some. V and J calls and clone size are copied from that table; D and trimming were computed from the DNA. The sample records about 11,000 clones, over 80% being singletons. This clone has more than one count but fewer than ten. The origin of this receptor is a human donor in a cohort sampled during active COVID-19. Input material: peripheral blood. The chain recombines TRBV6-5 with TRBJ1-2; no definite D call. CDR3 DNA sequence: TGTGCCAGCAAATCCGGACTGGGAAACTATGGCTACACCTTC. Translating gives CASKSGLGNYGYTF.